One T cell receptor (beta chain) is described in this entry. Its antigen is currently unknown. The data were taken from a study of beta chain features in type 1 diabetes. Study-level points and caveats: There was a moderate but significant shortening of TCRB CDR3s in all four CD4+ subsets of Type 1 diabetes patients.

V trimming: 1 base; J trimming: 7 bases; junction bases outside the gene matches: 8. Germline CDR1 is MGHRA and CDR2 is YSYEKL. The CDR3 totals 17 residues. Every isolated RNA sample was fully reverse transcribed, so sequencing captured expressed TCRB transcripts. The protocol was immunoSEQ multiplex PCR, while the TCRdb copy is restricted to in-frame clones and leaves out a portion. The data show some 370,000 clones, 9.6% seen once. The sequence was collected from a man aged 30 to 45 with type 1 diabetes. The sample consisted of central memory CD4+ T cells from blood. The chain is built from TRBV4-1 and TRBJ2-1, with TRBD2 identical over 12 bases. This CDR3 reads CASSQVWTSGIINEQFF. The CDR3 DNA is TGCGCCAGCAGCCAAGTTTGGACTAGCGGGATAATAAATGAGCAGTTCTTC.